The 27 T cell receptor beta chains below come from one sample, sequenced in a study of spatial heterogeneity in lung cancer. The time point was: blood at routine non-recurrence follow-up after resection. TCRdb reanalysed the 5' RACE reads using MiXCR and keeps one entry per CDR3 protein. The table has roughly 71,000 distinct CDR3 sequences, roughly 9% seen once. Sequencing used PBMCs, obtained at follow-up. The receptor set was obtained from a female donor with early-stage non-small cell lung cancer.

This sequence joins TRBV11-3 and TRBJ2-1; possible D gene TRBD1, 5 bases. V lost 1 base to trimming and J lost 8 bases, with 18 bases between them. From germline, CDR1 is SGHNT and CDR2 YENEEA. This CDR3 is built from 16 residues. This chain's CDR3 is CASSLVGPPMAYEQFF. CDR3 sequence (DNA): TGTGCCAGCAGCTTAGTGGGGCCCCCTATGGCTTATGAGCAGTTCTTC.

This clonotype was recorded many times. The rearrangement uses TRBV5-1 and TRBJ2-7; 8 bases are shared with TRBD1. V dropped 4 bases and J dropped 0; count of bases not matched to a gene: 12. Per the germline V gene, CDR1 is SGHRS and CDR2 is YFSETQ. CDR3 length: 17 amino acids. The CDR3 DNA is TGCGCCAGCAGCACGGTACAGGGGGTGCTACCCTCCTACGAGCAGTACTTC. Its protein product is CASSTVQGVLPSYEQYF.

This clonotype was observed many times. This chain connects TRBV14 to TRBJ1-2; no clear D gene. Trimming took 4 bases from V and 3 from J, leaving 15 bases between them. Germline CDR1 and CDR2: SGHDN and FVKESK. This CDR3 has 15 residues. The CDR3 bases are TGTGCCAGCAGCCGGATAGGGAGGTTTGACTATGGCTACACCTTC. Translation gives CASSRIGRFDYGYTF.

Many counts were recorded for this clonotype. The rearrangement links TRBV6-1 to TRBJ2-5; possibly TRBD1 for D (6 bases). The CDR3 length is 16 residues. Deletions cut 3 bases from V and 4 bases from J, with 18 bases between. In germline, CDR1 is MNHNS, CDR2 SASEGT. CDR3 protein: CASSDYYRARTETQYF. The CDR3 DNA reads TGTGCCAGCAGTGACTATTACAGGGCAAGGACAGAGACCCAGTACTTC.

This clonotype was detected ten times or more. DNA of the CDR3: TGTGCCAGCAGCCCCGACGTTGCCGGGGAGCTGTTTTTT. Its translation is CASSPDVAGELFF. This chain connects TRBV2 to TRBJ2-2; D uncertain. The V gene's germline CDR1 is SNHLY and CDR2 FYNNEI. The CDR3 loop spans 13 amino acids. V lost 6 bases and J 6 bases, leaving 11 bases between the germline ends.

This clonotype was detected many times. This chain connects TRBV28 to TRBJ2-1; D tentatively fits TRBD1 or TRBD2 (5 bases each). The CDR3 consists of 16 residues. Deletions cut 1 base from V and 3 bases from J, with 13 bases between. Germline loops: CDR1 MDHEN, CDR2 SYDVKM. CDR3 nucleotides: TGTGCCAGCAGTTTATTCCCGGGACCAGGCTACAATGAGCAGTTCTTC. Its translation is CASSLFPGPGYNEQFF.

This clonotype was observed at least ten times. The rearrangement joins TRBV19 to TRBJ1-3; no clear D. V was clipped by 4 bases and J by 0 bases, with 13 bases between them. Germline lookup yields CDR1 LNHDA and CDR2 SQIVND (reference sequence). The CDR3 totals 16 residues. CDR3 sequence (DNA): TGTGCCAGTAGTAACCGGAGGGTCCTCTCTGGAAACACCATATATTTT. It yields the protein CASSNRRVLSGNTIYF.

This clonotype was seen once. The chain has TRBV2 and TRBJ2-1; tentatively, D is TRBD1 (6 bases). V lost 10 bases and J lost 6, with 16 bases in between. There are 13 residues in the CDR3. Germline CDR1 SNHLY, CDR2 FYNNEI. The CDR3 coding sequence is TGTGCCACCTGCCCTCAAGGGGGCAATGAGCAGTTCTTC. The encoded protein is CATCPQGGNEQFF.

This clonotype was detected many times. The chain combines TRBV6-5 with TRBJ2-2; 14 bases match TRBD2. The germline V gene encodes CDR1 MNHEY and CDR2 SVGAGI. This CDR3 spans 17 amino acids. The ends lost 2 bases at V and 10 bases at J; junction bases unmatched: 9. Here the CDR3 reads CASSYRLAGGPGVELFF. The DNA of the CDR3 is TGTGCCAGCAGTTACAGACTAGCGGGAGGGCCAGGAGTGGAGCTGTTTTTT.

This sequence joins TRBV2 and TRBJ2-3; 8 nucleotides match TRBD2. V dropped 10 bases and J dropped 4; count of bases not matched to a gene: 13. Germline V lookup: CDR1 SNHLY, CDR2 FYNNEI. The CDR3 has 15 amino acids. The DNA of the CDR3 is TGTGCCAAGGGGAGGAGCGGGAGTTGGTCAGATACGCAGTATTTT. Protein sequence: CAKGRSGSWSDTQYF. The variable domain in full, completed from reference TRBV2 and TRBJ2-3, reads EPEVTQTPSHQVTQMGQEVILRCVPISNHLYFYWYRQILGQKVEFLVSFYNNEISEKSEIFDDQFSVERPDGSNFTLKIRSTKLEDSAMYFCAKGRSGSWSDTQYFGPGTRLTVL.

In its sample, this clonotype was seen a few times. The chain has TRBV28 and TRBJ2-5; 8 bases fit TRBD1. This CDR3 is built from 15 residues. CDR1 and CDR2 from the germline V gene are MDHEN and SYDVKM. V shed 4 bases, J shed 5 bases, and the junction held 9 bases outside the gene matches. The CDR3 DNA follows: TGTGCCAGCAGTTCTCGACCAACAGGGGGGGAGACCCAGTACTTC. Its translation: CASSSRPTGGETQYF.

This clonotype was counted many times. The V gene is TRBV6-5, the J gene TRBJ2-7; 10 bases agree with TRBD1. This CDR3 has 14 residues. Per germline, CDR1 MNHEY and CDR2 SVGAGI. V dropped 7 bases and J dropped 6; count of bases not matched to a gene: 9. DNA of the CDR3: TGTGCCAGCACTAACCGGGACAGGGGCGGCGAGCAGTACTTC. Translated: CASTNRDRGGEQYF.

In this sample, this clonotype turned up many times. The chain uses TRBV14 and TRBJ2-1, with a tentative D call TRBD2 (5 bases). The CDR3 length is 14 residues. V lost 0 bases and J lost 7, with 10 bases in between. Per germline, CDR1 SGHDN and CDR2 FVKESK. CDR3 loop: CASSQERALNEQFF. The CDR3 nucleotides read TGTGCCAGCAGCCAAGAGAGGGCGCTGAATGAGCAGTTCTTC. The full variable domain, its missing parts supplied by reference TRBV14 and TRBJ2-1, is EAGVTQFPSHSVIEKGQTVTLRCDPISGHDNLYWYRRVMGKEIKFLLHFVKESKQDESGMPNNRFLAERTGGTYSTLKVQPAELEDSGVYFCASSQERALNEQFFGPGTRLTVL.

The gene calls are TRBV6-6 and TRBJ2-5, with no clear D. This CDR3 has 14 residues. Germline lookup yields CDR1 MNHNY and CDR2 SVGAGI (reference sequence). Trimming took off 0 bases at V and 2 bases at J, with 7 bases between the two ends. CDR3 nucleotide sequence: TGTGCCAGCAGTTACTCGGCAGAACAAGAGACCCAGTACTTC. The encoded protein is CASSYSAEQETQYF.

This clonotype was observed many times. The V call is TRBV5-1, the J call TRBJ2-7; 8 bases line up with TRBD1. The CDR3 is made up of 14 amino acids. V lost 9 bases to trimming and J lost 0 bases; unmatched junction nucleotides: 8. Germline loops: CDR1 SGHRS, CDR2 YFSETQ. CDR3 DNA: TGCGCCACCAGACAGGGGCTGAGCTCCTACGAGCAGTACTTC. Translated: CATRQGLSSYEQYF.

This chain connects TRBV7-8 to TRBJ2-1, with 11 bases aligning to TRBD2. The germline V gene has CDR1 SGHVS and CDR2 FQNEAQ. Losses at the gene ends were 7 bases for V and 10 bases for J; bases not matched to a gene: 9. The CDR3 sequence is 14 residues long. The CDR3 coding sequence is TGTGCCAGCACAACTAGCGGGAGTCATTCCGAGCAGTTCTTC. It codes for CASTTSGSHSEQFF.

For this clonotype: This sequence may be a read error, since a much larger clone differs from it by one base. V and J are TRBV7-3 and TRBJ2-1; TRBD1 matches 7 bases. The V gene end was trimmed by 5 bases and the J gene end by 5 bases; junction bases not matched to a gene: 9. The germline V gene encodes CDR1 SGHTA and CDR2 FQGTGA. The CDR3 length is 15 residues. The CDR3 loop reads CASSPLRDRDNEQFF. The DNA of the CDR3 is TGTGCCAGCAGCCCACTCCGAGACAGGGACAATGAGCAGTTCTTC.

This clonotype appeared a few times. CDR3 DNA sequence: TGTGCCAGCAGTTTACCGGGACTTCCACAGGAAGAGCAGTTCTTC. Residues: CASSLPGLPQEEQFF. The chain recombines TRBV25-1 with TRBJ2-1; D is possibly TRBD2 (6 bases). Per the germline V gene, CDR1 is MGHDK and CDR2 is SYGVNS. V shed 5 bases and J shed 10 bases, with 21 bases lying between them. The CDR3 is 15 amino acids. Variable domain in full (rest from reference TRBV25-1 and TRBJ2-1): EADIYQTPRYLVIGTGKKITLECSQTMGHDKMYWYQQDPGMELHLIHYSYGVNSTEKGDLSSESTVSRIRTEHFPLTLESARPSHTSQYLCASSLPGLPQEEQFFGPGTRLTVL.

Only a few counts were recorded for this clonotype. The CDR3, as DNA: TGTGCCAGCAGCACATTTTCCGGGCCTACCCTGCGCCTCTACGAGCAGTACTTC. This codes for CASSTFSGPTLRLYEQYF. V and J are TRBV3-1 and TRBJ2-7; D call uncertain. CDR1 is LGHDT and CDR2 is YNNKEL in the germline V gene (reference sequence). This CDR3 comprises 18 residues. V was cut by 5 bases and J by 3 bases, with 26 bases left in between.

This chain joins TRBV19 and TRBJ1-1; no firm D call. The CDR3 is made up of 13 amino acids. V lost 3 bases to trimming and J lost 1 base, with 6 bases between them. CDR1 LNHDA and CDR2 SQIVND come from the germline V gene (reference sequence). The CDR3 DNA is TGTGCCAGTAGTATGCGGGAGAACACTGAAGCTTTCTTT. As protein: CASSMRENTEAFF.

This clonotype was observed a few times. The J gene is TRBJ1-3, the V gene TRBV7-6; no clear D. Germline CDR1 reads SGHVS; CDR2 reads FNYEAQ. V was shortened by 4 bases and J by 0 bases, with 7 bases between the two germline ends. The CDR3 is 14 residues long. The CDR3 spells CASSSRYSGNTIYF. The CDR3 nucleotides are TGTGCCAGCAGCTCCAGATACTCTGGAAACACCATATATTTT.

The table lists this clonotype with many counts. This chain connects TRBV5-1 to TRBJ1-4, with D possibly being TRBD1 (6 bases). Trimming took off 4 bases at V and 5 bases at J, with 21 bases between the two ends. Germline V gene lookup returns CDR1 SGHRS and CDR2 YFSETQ. The CDR3 loop spans 17 amino acids. In nucleotides, the CDR3 is TGCGCCAGCAGCCCGGCCCTAACGGGGGGGCTAAATGAAAAACTGTTTTTT. This codes for CASSPALTGGLNEKLFF.

This clonotype was detected ten times or more. The chain links TRBV27 to TRBJ2-7; possibly TRBD2 for D (6 bases). The CDR3 is 14 residues long. Looked up from germline, CDR1 is MNHEY and CDR2 is SMNVEV (reference sequence). V was trimmed by 3 bases and J by 1 base, leaving 10 bases between them. This chain's CDR3 is CASSLEGLSYEQYF. CDR3 sequence (DNA): TGTGCCAGCAGTTTGGAGGGTCTGTCCTACGAGCAGTACTTC.

At least ten counts were recorded for this clonotype. The CDR3 DNA reads TGCAGCGTTGATCGGTCTTCCTCCTACGAGCAGTACTTC. Amino acid sequence: CSVDRSSSYEQYF. The V call is TRBV29-1, the J call TRBJ2-7, with no clear D. The germline CDR1 and CDR2 sequences are SQVTM and ANQGSEA. The V end lost 3 bases, the J end lost 0 bases, and 9 bases lay between the germline ends. This CDR3 is built from 13 residues.

This clonotype was detected ten times or more. The chain recombines TRBV7-2 with TRBJ1-1; D unresolved. The V end lost 1 base, the J end lost 6 bases, and 9 bases lay between the germline ends. Germline-derived CDR1 and CDR2 are SGHTA and FQGNSA. CDR3 length: 13 amino acids. CDR3 in amino acids: CASSLGGFAEAFF. DNA of the CDR3: TGTGCCAGCAGCTTAGGAGGTTTCGCTGAAGCTTTCTTT. Filled out from reference TRBV7-2 and TRBJ1-1, the complete variable domain reads GAGVSQSPSNKVTEKGKDVELRCDPISGHTALYWYRQSLGQGLEFLIYFQGNSAPDKSGLPSDRFSAERTGGSVSTLTIQRTQQEDSAVYLCASSLGGFAEAFFGQGTRLTVV.

This clonotype was seen a handful of times. The chain has TRBV6-5 and TRBJ1-1, with 9 bases aligning to TRBD1. This CDR3 region has 17 residues. J lost 4 bases, V lost 0 bases, and 9 bases had no gene match. Germline CDR1 reads MNHEY; CDR2 reads SVGAGI. The CDR3 DNA follows: TGTGCCAGCAGTTACTCGGTCTTCCGGACAGGGGCCACTGAAGCTTTCTTT. Its translation: CASSYSVFRTGATEAFF.

This clonotype was picked up many times. The chain recombines TRBV28 with TRBJ2-7, with 7 positions matching TRBD2. The CDR3 is made up of 12 amino acids. J lost 2 bases, V lost 6 bases, and 1 base had no gene match. Looked up from germline, CDR1 is MDHEN and CDR2 is SYDVKM. The CDR3 spells CASRLAPYEQYF. CDR3 nucleotides: TGTGCCAGCAGACTAGCGCCCTACGAGCAGTACTTC.